Following are 19 T cell receptor beta chains from one sample sequenced in a study of shared clonotypes between healthy human individuals. This table comes from immunoSEQ multiplex PCR, and its TCRdb copy is limited to in-frame clones, with some not included. The table shows roughly 680,000 clones, with around 77% occurring only once. The sample taken for sequencing was memory CD4+ T cells sorted from blood. Subset reported: CD45RA-negative fraction. All receptors derive from a young woman in good health.

In this sample, this clone turned up once. The rearrangement links TRBV7-2 to TRBJ2-1; 9 nucleotides align to TRBD2. J lost 9 bases, V lost 1 base, and 13 bases had no gene match. This CDR3 spans 17 amino acids. Germline CDR1 SGHTA, CDR2 FQGNSA. The CDR3 DNA sequence: TGTGCCAGCAGCTTAGACCGGACTAGCGTCGCTTCGGGTGAGCAGTTCTTC. The encoded protein is CASSLDRTSVASGEQFF. Variable domain in full (rest from reference TRBV7-2 and TRBJ2-1): GAGVSQSPSNKVTEKGKDVELRCDPISGHTALYWYRQSLGQGLEFLIYFQGNSAPDKSGLPSDRFSAERTGGSVSTLTIQRTQQEDSAVYLCASSLDRTSVASGEQFFGPGTRLTVL.

The gene calls are TRBV28 and TRBJ1-4, with D possibly being TRBD1 (5 bases). This CDR3 is built from 14 residues. Germline-derived CDR1 and CDR2 are MDHEN and SYDVKM. Between the trimmed V and J ends, which lost 5 bases and 7 bases, there was a span of 14 bases. The CDR3 sequence is CASSDPQGSEKLFF. Written as DNA, the CDR3 is TGTGCCAGCAGTGACCCCCAGGGATCTGAAAAACTGTTTTTT.

This clone appeared a few times. Written as DNA, the CDR3 is TGTGCCAGCAGTTTAGTGGGACGGAAAAACACCGGGGAGCTGTTTTTT. It yields the protein CASSLVGRKNTGELFF. The V call is TRBV28, the J call TRBJ2-2; D may correspond to TRBD1 or TRBD2 (5 bases each). CDR1 MDHEN and CDR2 SYDVKM come from the germline V gene. This CDR3 comprises 16 residues. Trimming took off 2 bases at V and 2 bases at J, with 12 bases between the two ends.

This clone was detected only once. The chain has TRBV9 and TRBJ2-5; D remains ambiguous. Trimming took 6 bases from V and 2 from J, leaving 14 bases between them. The CDR3 covers 14 residues. Per germline, CDR1 SGDLS and CDR2 YYNGEE. Here the CDR3 DNA reads TGTGCCAGCACCGCCCGGACGGAGCAAGAGACCCAGTACTTC. Translating gives CASTARTEQETQYF.

V is TRBV5-4 and J is TRBJ1-2; 7 bases fit TRBD1. After removal of 2 bases from V and 4 bases from J, the junction contained 5 bases not matched to a gene. The germline V gene has CDR1 SGHNT and CDR2 YYREEE (reference sequence). This CDR3 has 14 residues. CDR3 nucleotides: TGTGCCAGCAGCTTCGGGACAGACCTCTATGGCTACACCTTC. Translation: CASSFGTDLYGYTF. The full variable domain, completed using reference TRBV5-4 and TRBJ1-2, is ETGVTQSPTHLIKTRGQQVTLRCSSQSGHNTVSWYQQALGQGPQFIFQYYREEENGRGNFPPRFSGLQFPNYSSELNVNALELDDSALYLCASSFGTDLYGYTFGSGTRLTVV.

The CDR3, as DNA: TGTGCCAGCAGCCAAGGACTAACTGCTGGAGAGCAGTACTTC. Protein product: CASSQGLTAGEQYF. The chain uses TRBV2 and TRBJ2-7; D may be TRBD2 (6 bases). This CDR3 spans 14 amino acids. Germline lookup yields CDR1 SNHLY and CDR2 FYNNEI. The V end was cut by 6 bases, the J end by 7 bases, with 19 bases between.

V usage is TRBV7-2 and J usage is TRBJ2-1; no clear D. Trimming removed 3 bases at V and 4 bases at J, with 16 bases between. The CDR3 runs to 16 residues. Germline loops: CDR1 SGHTA, CDR2 FQGNSA. The CDR3 loop reads CASSFSGGASYNEQFF. CDR3 nucleotides: TGTGCCAGCAGCTTCTCTGGCGGAGCATCGTACAATGAGCAGTTCTTC.

The genes are TRBV19 and TRBJ2-2, with 10 bases that match TRBD1. Trimming removed 5 bases from V and 7 bases from J; junction bases left unmatched: 7. The CDR3 is 15 residues long. The germline V gene has CDR1 LNHDA and CDR2 SQIVND (reference sequence). The CDR3 region has the DNA TGTGCCAGTAGTGTGGGGACAGGGGCGGTCGGGGAGCTGTTTTTT. Its protein is CASSVGTGAVGELFF.

The chain links TRBV2 to TRBJ2-7; 12 bases are shared with TRBD2. There are 14 residues in the CDR3. The ends lost 4 bases at V and 6 bases at J; junction bases unmatched: 4. CDR1 and CDR2 from the germline V gene are SNHLY and FYNNEI. The CDR3 region has the DNA TGTGCCAGCAGTGTGCCGACTAGCGGGAGCGAGCAGTACTTC. It yields the protein CASSVPTSGSEQYF.

The gene calls are TRBV25-1 and TRBJ2-2, with 7 bases that match TRBD2. Germline CDR1 is MGHDK and CDR2 is SYGVNS. The V and J ends lost 5 bases and 5 bases, in that order; junction bases with no gene match: 11. The CDR3 loop spans 16 amino acids. The CDR3 nucleotides are TGTGCCAGCAGTCTGTATCGGGACTACAGGACCGGGGAGCTGTTTTTT. It encodes CASSLYRDYRTGELFF.

The V and J genes are TRBV18 and TRBJ1-1; 8 positions match TRBD1. J was trimmed by 2 bases and V by 4 bases; bases with no gene match: 6. CDR3 length: 15 amino acids. Germline CDR1 is KGHSH and CDR2 is LQKENI. CDR3 DNA sequence: TGTGCCAGCTCACGTGCCCCAGGGGGCAACACTGAAGCTTTCTTT. This encodes CASSRAPGGNTEAFF.

As for this clone: The same CDR3 can be traced to other DNA sequences in this sample. The chain recombines TRBV5-1 with TRBJ2-7; D tentatively reads TRBD1 or TRBD2 (5 bases each). V was clipped by 2 bases and J by 5 bases, with 11 bases between them. CDR3 size: 13 residues. The V gene's germline CDR1 is SGHRS and CDR2 YFSETQ. The CDR3 reads CASSLQDGNEQYF. The DNA of the CDR3 is TGCGCCAGCAGCTTACAGGACGGGAACGAGCAGTACTTC.

This clone has just a few counts. This sample includes further DNA sequences coding for the same CDR3. The V gene is TRBV5-1, the J gene TRBJ1-5; D gene unclear. The V gene lost 0 bases and the J gene lost 4 bases, with 5 bases spanning the gap. The CDR3 is 13 residues long. Germline V gene sequence: CDR1 SGHRS, CDR2 YFSETQ. This CDR3 is CASSLAGNQPQHF. The CDR3 DNA reads as TGCGCCAGCAGCTTGGCCGGGAATCAGCCCCAGCATTTT.

This chain joins TRBV11-1 and TRBJ2-5; perhaps TRBD1 as D (7 bases). Trimming shortened V by 2 bases and J by 7 bases, and 14 bases separated the two germline ends. Germline V gene sequence: CDR1 SGHAT, CDR2 FQDESV (reference sequence). This CDR3 is 14 amino acids long. CDR3: CASSLTQGGGTQYF. CDR3 DNA sequence: TGTGCCAGCAGCTTAACTCAGGGGGGAGGGACCCAGTACTTC.

There are a few counts of this clone. The J gene is TRBJ2-3, the V gene TRBV7-9, with 9 bases lining up with TRBD1. With 5 bases clipped from V and 0 bases from J, the junction kept 12 bases outside the gene matches. Per the germline V gene, CDR1 is SEHNR and CDR2 is FQNEAQ (reference sequence). The length of the CDR3 is 18 residues. The CDR3 DNA is TGTGCCAGCAGCCTGGGACAGGGTCCCTGGACTAGCACAGATACGCAGTATTTT. Protein product: CASSLGQGPWTSTDTQYF.

This clone showed up just once. The genes are TRBV7-8 and TRBJ1-1; D is uncertain. Trimming removed 3 bases from V and 0 bases from J, with 2 bases in between. This CDR3 comprises 12 residues. Per germline, CDR1 SGHVS and CDR2 FQNEAQ. The CDR3 here is CASSLVNTEAFF. The CDR3 DNA reads as TGTGCCAGCAGCTTGGTGAACACTGAAGCTTTCTTT.

The genes are TRBV19 and TRBJ2-5; no firm D call. V shed 9 bases and J shed 5 bases, with 16 bases lying between them. CDR1 LNHDA and CDR2 SQIVND come from the germline V gene (reference sequence). The CDR3 length is 13 residues. CDR3 protein: CASSGLGRETQYF. For the CDR3, the DNA is TGTGCCAGCTCAGGCCTGGGTAGGGAGACCCAGTACTTC. Filled out from reference TRBV19 and TRBJ2-5, the complete variable domain reads DGGITQSPKYLFRKEGQNVTLSCEQNLNHDAMYWYRQDPGQGLRLIYYSQIVNDFQKGDIAEGYSVSREKKESFPLTVTSAQKNPTAFYLCASSGLGRETQYFGPGTRLLVL.

The rearrangement joins TRBV19 to TRBJ2-1; 11 nucleotides line up with TRBD2. Germline CDR1 is LNHDA and CDR2 is SQIVND (reference sequence). J gave up 4 bases and V 3 bases, and 11 bases lay outside the gene matches. The CDR3 runs to 18 residues. CDR3 sequence (DNA): TGTGCCAGTAGTATCTTAGGTCAGGGACTAGCGGCATACAATGAGCAGTTCTTC. It yields the protein CASSILGQGLAAYNEQFF.

The rearrangement uses TRBV25-1 and TRBJ1-1; D perhaps matches TRBD1 (5 bases). The CDR3 covers 16 residues. V was shortened by 0 bases and J by 4 bases, with 15 bases between the two germline ends. Germline V gene data show CDR1 as MGHDK and CDR2 as SYGVNS. CDR3 sequence: CASSEYEGEVGTEAFF. In DNA form, the CDR3 reads TGTGCCAGCAGTGAATACGAAGGGGAGGTTGGCACTGAAGCTTTCTTT.